This T cell receptor beta chain was observed in a study of T cells in Graves' hyperthyroidism and ophthalmopathy. Study context: Peripheral blood sampling occurred at initial diagnosis, before any treatment. Findings of the study overall: Before onset, ophthalmopathy was predicted by the model a median approximately 6.6 months earlier. Within blood appeared most thyroid clonotypes that had expanded above 0.001.

The CDR3 regions of TCR beta were amplified from RNA transcripts. The study used the HTBI primer set for a first-round RT-PCR of the TCR CDR3. MiXCR, applied by TCRdb to the multiplex PCR reads, yields one record per CDR3 protein. Of hundreds of thousands of distinct CDR3 sequences in the sample, 16% were seen once. The PBMCs were taken from around 9.1 ml of fresh peripheral blood. Germline assignment: CDR1 LGHNA and CDR2 YNFKEQ. The CDR3 extends over 14 amino acids. V was clipped by 5 bases and J by 7 bases; unmatched bases: 5. A remark on this clonotype: Its matching antigen is unknown.

The rearrangement links TRBV4-2 to TRBJ1-4, with TRBD1 identical over 9 bases. This clonotype was sampled from a woman between 35 and 50 years old with Graves' ophthalmopathy. The sample taken for sequencing was blood. CDR3: CASSYGTGSEKLFF. CDR3 nucleotides: TGTGCCAGCAGCTACGGGACAGGGTCTGAAAAACTGTTTTTT.